The T cell receptor beta chain described here comes from a study of OX40 agonist ivuxolimab in advanced cancers. Study details: Patients enrolled in dose escalation were diagnosed with hepatocellular carcinoma, melanoma, renal cell or head and neck cancer.

Note on this clone: Its antigen is not identified.

Measured with immunoSEQ multiplex PCR; TCRdb has only the in-frame clones, and not every one. The sample holds under 50,000 clones; about 75% are singletons and the top ten take 7.9%. Patients who had autoimmune disease history or got systemic immunosuppression were left out. Study-level results: Clonal expansion by week 6 occurred in CD4+ and CD8+ blood T cells (at 0.1 to 3.0 mg/kg).

The CDR3 is 14 amino acids. Looked up from germline, CDR1 is SEHNR and CDR2 is FQNEAQ (reference sequence). Trimming pared 1 base from V and 3 bases from J, leaving 7 bases between. The material was CD4+ or CD8+ T cells sorted from blood, obtained in a trial of the OX40 agonist ivuxolimab. J is TRBJ2-1 and V is TRBV7-9; TRBD2 might be the D (6 bases). The sequence was obtained from an adult with an advanced solid tumor such as melanoma, head and neck, liver or kidney cancer. CDR3 DNA: TGTGCCAGCAGCTTAGGGGGACTCTACAATGAGCAGTTCTTC. This translates into CASSLGGLYNEQFF.